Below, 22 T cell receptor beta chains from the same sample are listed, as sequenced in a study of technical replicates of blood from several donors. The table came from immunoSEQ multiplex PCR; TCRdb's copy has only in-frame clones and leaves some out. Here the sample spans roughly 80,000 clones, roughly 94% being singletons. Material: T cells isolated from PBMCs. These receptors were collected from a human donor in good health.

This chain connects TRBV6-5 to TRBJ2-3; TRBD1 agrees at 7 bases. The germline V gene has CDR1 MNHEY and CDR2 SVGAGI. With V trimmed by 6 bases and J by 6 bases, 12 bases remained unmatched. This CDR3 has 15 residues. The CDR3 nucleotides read TGTGCCAGCAGCCTCTTTCAGGGGGAGAGGGATACGCAGTATTTT. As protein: CASSLFQGERDTQYF.

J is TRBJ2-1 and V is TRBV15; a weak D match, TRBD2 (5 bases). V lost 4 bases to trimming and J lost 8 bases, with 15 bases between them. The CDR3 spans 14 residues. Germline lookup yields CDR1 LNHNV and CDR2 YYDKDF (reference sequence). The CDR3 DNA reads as TGTGCCACCAGCATATTCGGGGAGCAGGATGAGCAGTTCTTC. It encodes CATSIFGEQDEQFF.

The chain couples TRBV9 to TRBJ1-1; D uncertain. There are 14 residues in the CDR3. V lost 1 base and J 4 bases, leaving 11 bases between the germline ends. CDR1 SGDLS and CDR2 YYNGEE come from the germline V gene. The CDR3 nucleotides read TGTGCCAGCAGCGTAACGCGGGAGACCACTGAAGCTTTCTTT. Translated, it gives CASSVTRETTEAFF. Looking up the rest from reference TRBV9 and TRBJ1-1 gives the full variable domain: DSGVTQTPKHLITATGQRVTLRCSPRSGDLSVYWYQQSLDQGLQFLIQYYNGEERAKGNILERFSAQQFPDLHSELNLSSLELGDSALYFCASSVTRETTEAFFGQGTRLTVV.

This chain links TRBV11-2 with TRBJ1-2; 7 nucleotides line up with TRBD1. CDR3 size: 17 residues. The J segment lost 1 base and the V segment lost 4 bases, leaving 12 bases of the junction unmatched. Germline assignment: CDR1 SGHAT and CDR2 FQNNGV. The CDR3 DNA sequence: TGTGCCAGCAGCTCCGAGGGGCGACAGGGCGGTAACTATGGCTACACCTTC. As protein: CASSSEGRQGGNYGYTF.

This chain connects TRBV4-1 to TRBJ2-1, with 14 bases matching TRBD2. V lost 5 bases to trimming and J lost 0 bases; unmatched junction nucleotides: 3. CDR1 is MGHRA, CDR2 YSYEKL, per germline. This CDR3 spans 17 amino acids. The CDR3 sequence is CASSEGTSGSSYNEQFF. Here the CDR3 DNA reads TGCGCCAGCAGCGAGGGGACTAGCGGGAGCTCCTACAATGAGCAGTTCTTC.

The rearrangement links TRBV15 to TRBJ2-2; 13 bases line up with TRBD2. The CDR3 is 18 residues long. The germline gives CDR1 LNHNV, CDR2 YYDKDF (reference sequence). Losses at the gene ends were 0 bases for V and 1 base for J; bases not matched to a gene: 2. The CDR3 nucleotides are TGTGCCACCAGCAGAGATTGGACTAGCGGGAGGAACACCGGGGAGCTGTTTTTT. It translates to CATSRDWTSGRNTGELFF.

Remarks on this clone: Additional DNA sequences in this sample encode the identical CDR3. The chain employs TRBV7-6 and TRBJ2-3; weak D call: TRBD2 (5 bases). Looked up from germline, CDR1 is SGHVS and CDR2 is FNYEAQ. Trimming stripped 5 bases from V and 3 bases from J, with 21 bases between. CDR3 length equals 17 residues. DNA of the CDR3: TGTGCCAGCAGCAACTCGTTTAGCAGCACTAGTACAGATACGCAGTATTTT. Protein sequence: CASSNSFSSTSTDTQYF.

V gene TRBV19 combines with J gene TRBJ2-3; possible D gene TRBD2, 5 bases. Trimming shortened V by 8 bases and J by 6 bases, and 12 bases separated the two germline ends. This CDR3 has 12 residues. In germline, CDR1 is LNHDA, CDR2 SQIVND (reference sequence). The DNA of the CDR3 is TGTGCCAGTCGCAGCTGGGAGGATACGCAGTATTTT. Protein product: CASRSWEDTQYF.

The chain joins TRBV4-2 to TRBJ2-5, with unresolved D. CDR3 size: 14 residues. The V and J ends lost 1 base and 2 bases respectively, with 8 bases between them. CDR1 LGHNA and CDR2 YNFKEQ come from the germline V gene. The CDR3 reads CASSQVGGQETQYF. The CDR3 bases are TGTGCCAGCAGCCAAGTTGGCGGTCAAGAGACCCAGTACTTC.

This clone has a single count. CDR3 nucleotides: TGCGCCAGCAGCTTGGAGGGGCCCGGAAACACCATATATTTT. It translates to CASSLEGPGNTIYF. The rearrangement links TRBV5-1 to TRBJ1-3, with D perhaps matching TRBD1 (5 bases). Germline V gene data show CDR1 as SGHRS and CDR2 as YFSETQ. The CDR3 spans 14 residues. Deletions cut 0 bases from V and 4 bases from J, with 8 bases between.

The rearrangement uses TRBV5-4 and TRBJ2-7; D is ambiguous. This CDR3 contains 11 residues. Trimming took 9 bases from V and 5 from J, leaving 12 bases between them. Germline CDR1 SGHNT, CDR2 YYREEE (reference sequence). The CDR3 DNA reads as TGTGCCACCCCAGTTGGTGACGAGCAGTACTTC. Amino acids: CATPVGDEQYF.

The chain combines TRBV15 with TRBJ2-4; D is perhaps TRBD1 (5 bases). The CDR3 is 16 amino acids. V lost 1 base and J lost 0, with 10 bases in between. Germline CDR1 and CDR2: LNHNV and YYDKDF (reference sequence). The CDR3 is CATSRGRQLAKNIQYF. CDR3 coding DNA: TGTGCCACCAGCAGAGGCCGACAGTTAGCCAAAAACATTCAGTACTTC. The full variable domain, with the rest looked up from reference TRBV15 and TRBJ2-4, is DAMVIQNPRYQVTQFGKPVTLSCSQTLNHNVMYWYQQKSSQAPKLLFHYYDKDFNNEADTPDNFQSRRPNTSFCFLDIRSPGLGDTAMYLCATSRGRQLAKNIQYFGAGTRLSVL.

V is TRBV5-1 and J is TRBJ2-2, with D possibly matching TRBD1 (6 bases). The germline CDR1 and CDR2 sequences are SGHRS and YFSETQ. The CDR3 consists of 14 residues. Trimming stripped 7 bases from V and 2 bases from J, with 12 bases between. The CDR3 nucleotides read TGCGCCAGCGGTGACAGGAGAAACACCGGGGAGCTGTTTTTT. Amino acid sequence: CASGDRRNTGELFF.

Here the CDR3 reads CASSPRGTSGLRTGELFF. The DNA of the CDR3 is TGCGCCAGCTCTCCCAGAGGGACTAGCGGGTTACGCACCGGGGAGCTGTTTTTT. The chain combines TRBV4-3 with TRBJ2-2; 12 nucleotides align to TRBD2. V lost 8 bases, J lost 4 bases, and 14 bases stayed unmatched. This CDR3 is 18 amino acids long. Germline-derived CDR1 and CDR2 are LGHNA and YSLEER.

The CDR3 loop is CASSFPGRNTIYF. As DNA, the CDR3 is TGTGCCAGCAGCTTTCCAGGGCGTAATACCATATATTTT. The V gene is TRBV7-9, the J gene TRBJ1-3, with a tentative D call TRBD1 (5 bases). Trimming took off 3 bases at V and 10 bases at J, with 13 bases between the two ends. Germline V gives CDR1 SEHNR, CDR2 FQNEAQ (reference sequence). The CDR3 loop spans 13 amino acids.

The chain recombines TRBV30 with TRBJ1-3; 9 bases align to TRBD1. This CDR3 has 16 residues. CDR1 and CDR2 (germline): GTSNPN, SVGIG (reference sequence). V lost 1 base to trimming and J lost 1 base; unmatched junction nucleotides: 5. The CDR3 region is CAWSDPGQGSGNTIYF. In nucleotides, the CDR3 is TGTGCCTGGAGTGATCCGGGACAGGGTTCTGGAAACACCATATATTTT.

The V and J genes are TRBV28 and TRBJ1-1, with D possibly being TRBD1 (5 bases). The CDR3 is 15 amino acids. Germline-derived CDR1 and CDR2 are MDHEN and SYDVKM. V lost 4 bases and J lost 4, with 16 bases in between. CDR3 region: CASSSTLWGGTEAFF. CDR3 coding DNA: TGTGCCAGCAGTTCCACTTTATGGGGGGGCACTGAAGCTTTCTTT.

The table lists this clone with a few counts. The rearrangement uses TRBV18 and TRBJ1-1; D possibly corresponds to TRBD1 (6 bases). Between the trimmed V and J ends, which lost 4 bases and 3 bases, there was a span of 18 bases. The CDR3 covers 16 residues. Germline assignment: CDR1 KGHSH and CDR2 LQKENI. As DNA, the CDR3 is TGTGCCAGCTCACGCTACGGACAGAACGACCACACTGAAGCTTTCTTT. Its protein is CASSRYGQNDHTEAFF.

The CDR3 region is CASSRGGADTQYF. CDR3 bases: TGTGCCAGCTCAAGGGGGGGTGCAGATACGCAGTATTTT. This chain links TRBV11-1 with TRBJ2-3, with D possibly matching TRBD2 (7 bases). CDR1 and CDR2 (germline): SGHAT, FQDESV (reference sequence). V lost 8 bases, J lost 4 bases, and 13 bases lay in between. The CDR3 runs 13 residues.

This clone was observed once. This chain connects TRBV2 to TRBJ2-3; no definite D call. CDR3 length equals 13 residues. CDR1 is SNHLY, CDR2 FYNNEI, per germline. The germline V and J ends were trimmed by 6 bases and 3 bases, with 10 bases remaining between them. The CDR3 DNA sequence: TGTGCCAGCAGATACAGAGAAACAGATACGCAGTATTTT. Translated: CASRYRETDTQYF.

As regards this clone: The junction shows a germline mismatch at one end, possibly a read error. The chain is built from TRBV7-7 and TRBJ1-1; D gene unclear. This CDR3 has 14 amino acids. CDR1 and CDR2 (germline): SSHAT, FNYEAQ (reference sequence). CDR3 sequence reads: CASSPSSGSTEAFF. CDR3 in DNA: TGTGCTAGCAGCCCGTCATCGGGTAGCACTGAAGCTTTCTTT.

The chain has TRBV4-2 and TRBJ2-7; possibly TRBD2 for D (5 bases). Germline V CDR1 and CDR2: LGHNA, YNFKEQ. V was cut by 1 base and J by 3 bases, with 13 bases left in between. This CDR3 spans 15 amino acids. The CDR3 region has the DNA TGTGCCAGCAGCCAAGGGTACGGGATCATCTACGAGCAGTACTTC. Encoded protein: CASSQGYGIIYEQYF.